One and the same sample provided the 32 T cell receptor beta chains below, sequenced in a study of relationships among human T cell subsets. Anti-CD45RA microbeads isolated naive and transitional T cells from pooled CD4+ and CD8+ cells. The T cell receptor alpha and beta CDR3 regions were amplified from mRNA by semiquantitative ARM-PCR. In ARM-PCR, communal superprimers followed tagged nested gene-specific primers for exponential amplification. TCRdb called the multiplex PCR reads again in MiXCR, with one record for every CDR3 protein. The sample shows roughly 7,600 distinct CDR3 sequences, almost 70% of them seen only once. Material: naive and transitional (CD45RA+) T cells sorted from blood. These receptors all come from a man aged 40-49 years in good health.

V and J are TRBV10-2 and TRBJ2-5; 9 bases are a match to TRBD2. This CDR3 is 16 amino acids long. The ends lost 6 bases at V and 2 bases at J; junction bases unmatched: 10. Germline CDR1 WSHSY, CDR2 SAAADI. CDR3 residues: CASRALVAGEQETQYF. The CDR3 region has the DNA TGCGCCAGCAGGGCTTTGGTAGCGGGAGAACAAGAGACCCAGTACTTC.

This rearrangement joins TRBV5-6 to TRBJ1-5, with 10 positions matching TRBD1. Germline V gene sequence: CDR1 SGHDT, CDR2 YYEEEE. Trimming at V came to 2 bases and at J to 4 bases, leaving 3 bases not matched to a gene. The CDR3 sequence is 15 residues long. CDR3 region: CASSFRQGANQPQHF. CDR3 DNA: TGTGCCAGCAGCTTCAGACAGGGGGCAAATCAGCCCCAGCATTTT.

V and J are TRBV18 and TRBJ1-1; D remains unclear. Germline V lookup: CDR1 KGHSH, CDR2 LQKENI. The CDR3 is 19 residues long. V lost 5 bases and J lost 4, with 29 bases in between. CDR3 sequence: CASSSGLRTQVFPFTEAFF. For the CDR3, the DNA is TGTGCCAGCTCATCCGGGCTCCGGACGCAGGTTTTCCCTTTCACTGAAGCTTTCTTT.

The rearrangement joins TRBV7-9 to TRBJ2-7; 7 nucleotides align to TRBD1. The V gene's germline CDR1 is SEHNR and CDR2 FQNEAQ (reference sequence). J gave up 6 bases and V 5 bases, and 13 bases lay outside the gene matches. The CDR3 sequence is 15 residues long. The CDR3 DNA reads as TGTGCCAGCAGCCATAGGGGGCGCATGTATGGCGAGCAGTACTTC. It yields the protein CASSHRGRMYGEQYF.

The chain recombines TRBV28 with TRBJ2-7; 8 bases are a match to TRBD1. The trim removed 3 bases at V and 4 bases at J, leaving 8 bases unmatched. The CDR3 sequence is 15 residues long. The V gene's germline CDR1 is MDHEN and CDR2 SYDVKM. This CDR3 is CASSFPGTGVYEQYF. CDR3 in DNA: TGTGCCAGCAGTTTCCCCGGGACAGGCGTTTACGAGCAGTACTTC.

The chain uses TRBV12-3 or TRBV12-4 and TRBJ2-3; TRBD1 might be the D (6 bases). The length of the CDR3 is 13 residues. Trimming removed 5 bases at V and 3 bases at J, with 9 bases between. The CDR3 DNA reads TGTGCCAGCAGTGGGACAACGACAGATACGCAGTATTTT. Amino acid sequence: CASSGTTTDTQYF.

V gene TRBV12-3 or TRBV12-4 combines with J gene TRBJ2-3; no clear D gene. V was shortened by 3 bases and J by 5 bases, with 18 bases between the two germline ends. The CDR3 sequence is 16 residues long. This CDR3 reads CASSLASVAGKDTQYF. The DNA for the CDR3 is TGTGCCAGCAGTTTGGCCAGTGTGGCAGGTAAAGATACGCAGTATTTT.

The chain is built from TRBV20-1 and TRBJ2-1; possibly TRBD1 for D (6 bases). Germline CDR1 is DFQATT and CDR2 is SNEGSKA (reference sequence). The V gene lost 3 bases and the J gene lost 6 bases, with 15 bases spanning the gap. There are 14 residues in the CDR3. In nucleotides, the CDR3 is TGCAGTGCTAGGAACAGGGAGAATTTCAATGAGCAGTTCTTC. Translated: CSARNRENFNEQFF.

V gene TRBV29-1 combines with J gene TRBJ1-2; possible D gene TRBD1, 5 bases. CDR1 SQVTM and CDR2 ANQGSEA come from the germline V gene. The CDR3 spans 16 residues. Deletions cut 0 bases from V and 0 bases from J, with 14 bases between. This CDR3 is CSVEEVKGPANYGYTF. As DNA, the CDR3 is TGCAGCGTTGAAGAGGTGAAGGGGCCCGCTAACTATGGCTACACCTTC.

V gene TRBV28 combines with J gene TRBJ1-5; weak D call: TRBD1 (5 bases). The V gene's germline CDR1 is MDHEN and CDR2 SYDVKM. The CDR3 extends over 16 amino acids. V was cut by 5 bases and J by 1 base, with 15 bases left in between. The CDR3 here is CASSTPTVKSNQPQHF. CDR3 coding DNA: TGTGCCAGCAGTACGCCGACAGTTAAGAGCAATCAGCCCCAGCATTTT.

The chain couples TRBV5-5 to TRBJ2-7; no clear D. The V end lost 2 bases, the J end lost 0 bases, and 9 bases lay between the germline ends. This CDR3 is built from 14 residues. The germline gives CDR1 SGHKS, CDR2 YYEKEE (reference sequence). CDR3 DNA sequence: TGTGCCAGCAGCTTCGAACCTCTCTCCTACGAGCAGTACTTC. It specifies CASSFEPLSYEQYF.

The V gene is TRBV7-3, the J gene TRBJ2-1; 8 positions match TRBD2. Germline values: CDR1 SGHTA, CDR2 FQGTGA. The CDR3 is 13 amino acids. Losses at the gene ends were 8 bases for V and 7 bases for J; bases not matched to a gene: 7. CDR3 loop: CASREGAGNEQFF. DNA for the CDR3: TGTGCCAGCCGGGAGGGAGCGGGAAATGAGCAGTTCTTC.

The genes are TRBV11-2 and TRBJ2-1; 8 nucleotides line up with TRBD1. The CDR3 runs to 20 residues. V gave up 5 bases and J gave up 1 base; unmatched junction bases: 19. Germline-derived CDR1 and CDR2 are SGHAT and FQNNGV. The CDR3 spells CASSPRTGMGAWSSYNEQFF. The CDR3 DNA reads TGTGCCAGCAGCCCCCGGACAGGGATGGGGGCATGGTCGTCCTACAATGAGCAGTTCTTC. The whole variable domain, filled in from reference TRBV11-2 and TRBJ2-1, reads EAGVAQSPRYKIIEKRQSVAFWCNPISGHATLYWYQQILGQGPKLLIQFQNNGVVDDSQLPKDRFSAERLKGVDSTLKIQPAKLEDSAVYLCASSPRTGMGAWSSYNEQFFGPGTRLTVL.

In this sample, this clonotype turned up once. CDR3 DNA: TGCAGTGCTTGGACTAGCGGGAGGGCCTACGAGCAGTACTTC. This gives the protein CSAWTSGRAYEQYF. The chain uses TRBV20-1 and TRBJ2-7; TRBD2 aligns across 15 bases. Germline assignment: CDR1 DFQATT and CDR2 SNEGSKA (reference sequence). V shed 5 bases, J shed 2 bases, and the junction held 1 base outside the gene matches. This CDR3 has 14 amino acids.

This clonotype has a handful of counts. The CDR3 sequence: CASSPGHGDSNQPQHF. The DNA of the CDR3 is TGCGCCAGCAGCCCCGGACACGGCGATAGCAATCAGCCCCAGCATTTT. The chain uses TRBV5-1 and TRBJ1-5, with D possibly matching TRBD1 (5 bases). V lost 4 bases and J lost 0, with 14 bases in between. The CDR3 is 16 amino acids. From germline, CDR1 is SGHRS and CDR2 YFSETQ.

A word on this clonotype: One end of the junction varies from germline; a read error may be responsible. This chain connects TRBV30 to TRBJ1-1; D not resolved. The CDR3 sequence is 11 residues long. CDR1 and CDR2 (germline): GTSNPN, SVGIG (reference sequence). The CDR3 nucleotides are TGCGCCTGGAGAGAATGGGTTGAAGCTTTCTTT. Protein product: CAWREWVEAFF.

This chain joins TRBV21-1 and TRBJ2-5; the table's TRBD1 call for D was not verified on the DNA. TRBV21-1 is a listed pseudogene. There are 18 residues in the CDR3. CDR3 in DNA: TGTGCCAGCAGCAAAGGTGGGCGGGGGGACAGGGGCCGACAATGCCAGTACTTC. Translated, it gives CASSKGGRGDRGRQCQYF.

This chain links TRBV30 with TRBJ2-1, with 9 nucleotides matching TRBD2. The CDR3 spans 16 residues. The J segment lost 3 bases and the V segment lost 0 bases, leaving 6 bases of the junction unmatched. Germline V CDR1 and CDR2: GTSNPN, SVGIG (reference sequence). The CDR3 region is CAWSVNSGRFYNEQFF. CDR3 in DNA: TGTGCCTGGAGTGTTAATAGCGGGAGATTCTACAATGAGCAGTTCTTC. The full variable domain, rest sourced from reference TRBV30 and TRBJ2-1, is SQTIHQWPATLVQPVGSPLSLECTVEGTSNPNLYWYRQAAGRGLQLLFYSVGIGQISSEVPQNLSASRPQDRQFILSSKKLLLSDSGFYLCAWSVNSGRFYNEQFFGPGTRLTVL.

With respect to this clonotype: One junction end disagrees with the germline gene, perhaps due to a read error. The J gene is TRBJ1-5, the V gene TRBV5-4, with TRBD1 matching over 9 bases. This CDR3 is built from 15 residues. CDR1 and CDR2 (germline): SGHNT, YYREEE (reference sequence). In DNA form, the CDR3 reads TGCGCCAGCAGCTCAGGGACAGGGTTGAATCAGCCCCAGCATTTT. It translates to CASSSGTGLNQPQHF.

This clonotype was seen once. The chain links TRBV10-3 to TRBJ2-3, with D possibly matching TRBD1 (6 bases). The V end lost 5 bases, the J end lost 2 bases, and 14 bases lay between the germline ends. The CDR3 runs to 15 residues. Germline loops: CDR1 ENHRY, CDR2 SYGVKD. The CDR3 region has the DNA TGTGCCATCAGTAACAGGGAGACCGTCACAGATACGCAGTATTTT. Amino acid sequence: CAISNRETVTDTQYF.

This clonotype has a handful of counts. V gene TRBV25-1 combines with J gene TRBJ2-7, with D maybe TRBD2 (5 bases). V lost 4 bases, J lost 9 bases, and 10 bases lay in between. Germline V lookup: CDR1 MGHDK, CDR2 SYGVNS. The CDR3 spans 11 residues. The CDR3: CASSADYVQYF. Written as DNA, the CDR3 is TGTGCCAGCAGTGCCGACTATGTGCAGTACTTC.

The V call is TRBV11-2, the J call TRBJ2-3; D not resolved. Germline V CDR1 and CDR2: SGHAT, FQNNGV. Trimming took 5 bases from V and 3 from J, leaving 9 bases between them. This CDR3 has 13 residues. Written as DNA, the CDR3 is TGTGCCAGCAGCCCTCCCCAGACAGATACGCAGTATTTT. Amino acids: CASSPPQTDTQYF.

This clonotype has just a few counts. This CDR3 reads CASSFSGTIASTDTQYF. The CDR3 DNA reads TGCGCCAGCAGCTTTTCCGGGACAATAGCTAGCACAGATACGCAGTATTTT. V usage is TRBV5-1 and J usage is TRBJ2-3; possibly TRBD1 for D (6 bases). This CDR3 spans 17 amino acids. Germline V gene lookup returns CDR1 SGHRS and CDR2 YFSETQ. V was cut by 2 bases and J by 0 bases, with 16 bases left in between.

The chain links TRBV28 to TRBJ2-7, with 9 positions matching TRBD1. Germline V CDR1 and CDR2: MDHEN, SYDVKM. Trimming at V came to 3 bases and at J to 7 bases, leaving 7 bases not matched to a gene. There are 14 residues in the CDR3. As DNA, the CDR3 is TGTGCCAGCAGTTTGGGACAGGGTGGGTCTGAGCAGTACTTC. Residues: CASSLGQGGSEQYF.

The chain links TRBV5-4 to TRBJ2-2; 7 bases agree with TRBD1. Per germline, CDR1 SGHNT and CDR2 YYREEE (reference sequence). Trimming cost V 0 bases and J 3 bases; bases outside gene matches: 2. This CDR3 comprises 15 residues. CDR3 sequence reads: CASSLGQGHTGELFF. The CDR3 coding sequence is TGTGCCAGCAGCTTGGGACAGGGCCACACCGGGGAGCTGTTTTTT.

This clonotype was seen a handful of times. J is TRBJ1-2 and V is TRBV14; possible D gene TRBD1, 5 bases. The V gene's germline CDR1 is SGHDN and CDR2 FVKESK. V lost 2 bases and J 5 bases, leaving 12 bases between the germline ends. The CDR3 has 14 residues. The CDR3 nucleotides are TGTGCCAGCAGCCAAATGCGACAGCGTTATGGCTACACCTTC. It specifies CASSQMRQRYGYTF.

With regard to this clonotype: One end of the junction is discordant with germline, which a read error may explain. CDR3 protein: CASRVEGQGPHNEQFF. CDR3 nucleotide sequence: TGCGCCAGCAGGGTAGAGGGACAGGGCCCCCACAATGAGCAGTTCTTC. This sequence joins TRBV10-3 and TRBJ2-1; 9 nucleotides align to TRBD1. CDR1 and CDR2 (germline): ENHRY, SYGVKD. This CDR3 contains 16 residues.

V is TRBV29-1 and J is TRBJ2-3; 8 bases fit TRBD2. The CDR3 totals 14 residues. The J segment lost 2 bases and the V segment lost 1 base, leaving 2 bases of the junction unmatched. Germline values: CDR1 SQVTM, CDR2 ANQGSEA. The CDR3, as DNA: TGCAGCGTTGAAGGACTAGCGTCCACAGATACGCAGTATTTT. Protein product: CSVEGLASTDTQYF.

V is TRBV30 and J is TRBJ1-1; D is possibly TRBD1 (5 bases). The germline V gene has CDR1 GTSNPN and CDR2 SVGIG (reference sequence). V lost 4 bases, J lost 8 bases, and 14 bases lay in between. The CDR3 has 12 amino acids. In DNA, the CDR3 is TGTGCCTGGACGGGGGAATCAATAGAAGCTTTCTTT. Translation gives CAWTGESIEAFF.

The CDR3 sequence: CASSQGGQGLDEQYF. Here the CDR3 DNA reads TGCGCCAGCAGCCAAGGGGGACAGGGGCTTGACGAGCAGTACTTC. The chain recombines TRBV4-1 with TRBJ2-7; TRBD1 matches at 10 bases. Per germline, CDR1 MGHRA and CDR2 YSYEKL. V lost 1 base, J lost 5 bases, and 5 bases stayed unmatched. CDR3 size: 15 residues.

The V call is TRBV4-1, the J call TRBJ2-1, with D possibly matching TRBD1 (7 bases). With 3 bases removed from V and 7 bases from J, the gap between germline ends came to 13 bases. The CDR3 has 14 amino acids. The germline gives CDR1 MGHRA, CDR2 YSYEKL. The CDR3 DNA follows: TGCGCCAGCAGCCAGGAGACAGGGAGGAATGAGCAGTTCTTC. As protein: CASSQETGRNEQFF.

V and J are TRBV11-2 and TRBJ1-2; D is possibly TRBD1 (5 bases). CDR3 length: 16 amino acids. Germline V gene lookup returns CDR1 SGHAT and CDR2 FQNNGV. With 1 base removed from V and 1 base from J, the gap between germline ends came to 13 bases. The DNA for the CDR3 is TGTGCCAGCAGCTTAGGCCCGGGGGGATTTAACTATGGCTACACCTTC. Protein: CASSLGPGGFNYGYTF.